This note documents a single TCR beta chain sequence. The antigen is not known. Per germline, CDR1 SEHNR and CDR2 FQNEAQ (reference sequence). V lost 4 bases to trimming and J lost 11 bases; unmatched junction nucleotides: 8. The CDR3 totals 14 residues. MiXCR, run by TCRdb on the RACE reads, gives a single entry per CDR3 protein. The repertoire holds some 250,000 distinct CDR3 sequences, with almost 8% as singletons. These data come from a study of human T cells and chemical hapten exposure. Study information: Donors were sensitized with 2% DPC on the upper inner arm. Chiefly female patients presented with alopecia areata, totalis or universalis. General study findings and limits: Among TCRs, those above 1 in 1000 frequency were unaffected by DPC sensitization.

This sample's time point: pre-sensitization, week 0. This sample's treatment: therapeutic diphenylcyclopropenone sensitization with weekly scalp DPC. The authors' total RNA extraction used unfractionated whole blood. This sequence originates from a man aged 18-30 years with alopecia areata. Some clones in this sample may be carry-over from other donors' samples. J is TRBJ1-4 and V is TRBV7-9, with TRBD1 identical over 9 bases. The sample here was whole blood, taken in connection with sensitization to the hapten diphenylcyclopropenone (DPC). The CDR3: CASSSGTGSEKLFF. The DNA of the CDR3 is TGTGCCAGCAGCTCCGGGACAGGGAGCGAGAAACTGTTTTTT.